The sequence of this TCR beta chain was determined in a study of cytomegalovirus exposure and HLA in healthy donors. PCR used 60 Vbeta primers and 13 Jbeta primers. The repertoire was sequenced with immunoSEQ multiplex PCR; TCRdb's copy has only in-frame clones and lacks some. The sample has about 150,000 clones; over 70% are singletons. Germline V gives CDR1 KGHSH, CDR2 LQKENI. CDR3 length: 13 residues. The germline V and J ends were trimmed by 5 bases and 1 base, with 8 bases remaining between them. Although they were nominally healthy when sampled, donors likely had unrecorded immune exposures. The sequence was obtained from a woman between 18 and 29 years old in good health and CMV-seronegative. Material for sequencing was PBMCs. This sequence joins TRBV18 and TRBJ1-1, with D possibly TRBD1 on 6 matching bases. This CDR3 is CASSRGKNTEAFF. CDR3 coding DNA: TGTGCCAGCTCAAGGGGGAAGAACACTGAAGCTTTCTTT.